The clone carrying this T cell receptor (beta chain) was recorded at least ten times. These data belong to a study of early T cells in non-severe SARS-CoV-2 infection. Study overall: Bulk RNA taken from unsorted whole blood was sequenced, leaving chains unpaired.

The CDR3 length is 14 residues. Germline V gene lookup returns CDR1 LNHNV and CDR2 YYDKDF (reference sequence). Trimming pared 5 bases from V and 1 base from J, leaving 9 bases between. TCRdb reprocessed the 5' RACE reads with MiXCR, giving one entry per CDR3 protein. The data contain 45,000 to 50,000 distinct CDR3 sequences, about 6.5% of them seen just once; the ten biggest clones take up 2.8%. The sequenced sample was whole blood, obtained at baseline. V and J are TRBV15 and TRBJ2-1; a possible D gene is TRBD1 (6 bases). The TCR originated in an adult who was a healthcare worker with PCR-confirmed SARS-CoV-2 infection or an uninfected control (not recorded which). The CDR3 region has the DNA TGTGCCACCAGCGGGGGCCTTTCCTACAATGAGCAGTTCTTC. Translated, it gives CATSGGLSYNEQFF.